The 11 T cell receptor beta chains reported below all come from one sample, sequenced in a study of metastatic and nonmetastatic thyroid tumors. TCRdb re-called the PCR reads with MiXCR. This repertoire shows around 50,000 clones, around 21% found once; its top ten account for about 4%. Ahead of thyroid surgery, no patient had received treatment of any kind. The sequencing input was blood. The receptors shown here come from a male donor with papillary thyroid cancer or a benign thyroid nodule (not recorded which). Some clones in this sample may be carry-over from other donors' samples.

The chain uses TRBV7-2 and TRBJ2-5, with D possibly matching TRBD1 (6 bases). Germline V lookup: CDR1 SGHTA, CDR2 FQGNSA. Trimming pared 1 base from V and 3 bases from J, leaving 15 bases between. The CDR3 covers 16 residues. The CDR3 DNA reads TGTGCCAGCAGCTTAGGGAGGCACAGGGTGGAAGAGACCCAGTACTTC. It is translated as CASSLGRHRVEETQYF. Looking up the rest from reference TRBV7-2 and TRBJ2-5 gives the full variable domain: GAGVSQSPSNKVTEKGKDVELRCDPISGHTALYWYRQSLGQGLEFLIYFQGNSAPDKSGLPSDRFSAERTGGSVSTLTIQRTQQEDSAVYLCASSLGRHRVEETQYFGPGTRLLVL.

This clone was recorded at least ten times. V and J are TRBV12-3 or TRBV12-4 and TRBJ2-2, with 7 bases identical to TRBD1. The CDR3 totals 18 residues. Trimming cost V 6 bases and J 1 base; bases outside gene matches: 14. DNA for the CDR3: TGTGCCAGCAGCCAGGGGGTTATGGGACGGGTGAACACCGGGGAGCTGTTTTTT. The encoded protein is CASSQGVMGRVNTGELFF.

This clone turned up a few times. This may come from a read error, since a much larger clone is one base off. V and J are TRBV29-1 and TRBJ2-5, with D maybe TRBD1 (7 bases). CDR1 and CDR2 (germline): SQVTM, ANQGSEA. The CDR3 runs 16 residues. The CDR3 protein is CSVAGAGTAYQETRYF. The CDR3 region has the DNA TGCAGCGTTGCGGGGGCCGGGACAGCGTACCAAGAGACCCGGTACTTC.

This clone has ten or more counts. This chain uses TRBV27 with TRBJ1-1; D is unclear. The CDR3 covers 16 residues. Germline V lookup: CDR1 MNHEY, CDR2 SMNVEV (reference sequence). V was pared by 1 base and J by 1 base, with 13 bases between. CDR3 region: CASSLYQSGGNTEAFF. CDR3 nucleotide sequence: TGTGCCAGCAGTTTATATCAGTCGGGAGGGAACACTGAAGCTTTCTTT.

V gene TRBV6-1 combines with J gene TRBJ1-1; D unclear. The V and J ends lost 5 bases and 6 bases respectively, with 13 bases between them. The CDR3 loop spans 13 amino acids. Per germline, CDR1 MNHNS and CDR2 SASEGT. This CDR3 is CASSPENLAEAFF. For the CDR3, the DNA is TGTGCCAGCAGTCCCGAGAACCTAGCTGAAGCTTTCTTT.

This rearrangement joins TRBV6-2 or TRBV6-3 to TRBJ2-2; TRBD2 matches 10 bases. Germline V CDR1 and CDR2: MNHEY, SVGEGT. V gave up 7 bases and J gave up 2 bases; unmatched junction bases: 16. The CDR3 loop spans 19 amino acids. CDR3 bases: TGTGCCAGCACCGTCACTCTAGCGGGAGTTTTCTCTAACACCGGGGAGCTGTTTTTT. Amino acid sequence: CASTVTLAGVFSNTGELFF.

The rearrangement links TRBV4-2 to TRBJ1-5; 7 nucleotides match TRBD1. Germline lookup yields CDR1 LGHNA and CDR2 YNFKEQ. Trimming at V came to 4 bases and at J to 5 bases, leaving 8 bases not matched to a gene. The CDR3 totals 15 residues. The CDR3 DNA sequence: TGTGCCAGCAGCCCAAGGGAAGGGGGCGATCAGCCCCAGCATTTT. Translating gives CASSPREGGDQPQHF.

This clone has a count of ten or more. The rearrangement links TRBV27 to TRBJ1-1, with D possibly matching TRBD1 (5 bases). CDR1 and CDR2 from the germline V gene are MNHEY and SMNVEV (reference sequence). The CDR3 runs 14 residues. The V gene lost 5 bases and the J gene lost 1 base, with 11 bases spanning the gap. CDR3 sequence: CASSHFQGNTEAFF. The CDR3 DNA reads as TGTGCCAGCAGTCACTTCCAGGGGAACACTGAAGCTTTCTTT.

This chain links TRBV6-1 with TRBJ2-7, with 13 bases matching TRBD2. The DNA matches TRBJ2-1 better at its end, which makes the J call doubtful. The CDR3 spans 15 residues. The germline V gene encodes CDR1 MNHNS and CDR2 SASEGT. CDR3 loop: CASSRTSGSFNEQFF. CDR3 nucleotide sequence: TGTGCCAGCAGTCGGACTAGCGGGAGTTTCAATGAGCAGTTCTTC.

This clone occurred many times. The rearrangement joins TRBV28 to TRBJ1-1; possible D gene TRBD1, 5 bases. The germline V gene encodes CDR1 MDHEN and CDR2 SYDVKM. The CDR3 covers 14 residues. The V end lost 5 bases, the J end lost 5 bases, and 15 bases lay between the germline ends. CDR3 coding DNA: TGTGCCAGCAGTATGGGGGGTGGAACGACTGAAGCTTTCTTT. It is translated as CASSMGGGTTEAFF.

This clone appeared many times. The chain couples TRBV6-1 to TRBJ2-7; 8 nucleotides match TRBD1. Germline assignment: CDR1 MNHNS and CDR2 SASEGT. Germline trimming cut 4 bases from V and 3 bases from J; bases unmatched to any gene: 8. The CDR3 is made up of 15 amino acids. In nucleotides, the CDR3 is TGTGCCAGCAGTGTCGGACAGGGTGGGTACTACGAGCAGTACTTC. Residues: CASSVGQGGYYEQYF.